This TCR beta chain was recorded in a study of post-analysis software for immune sequencing data. Trimming stripped 2 bases from V and 2 bases from J, with 15 bases between. In germline, CDR1 is MNHNY, CDR2 SVGAGI (reference sequence). CDR3 length equals 16 residues. For this clonotype: Its antigen remains unknown.

Unique molecular identifiers featured in each of the TCR beta cDNA libraries. TCRdb fed the PCR reads into MiXCR, producing one record per CDR3 protein. The sample has roughly 570,000 distinct CDR3 sequences, under 40% seen once. Overall study findings and caveats: Significantly lower normalized Chao1 diversity was seen in multiple sclerosis patients than in controls. Among a few TRBV segments more frequent in patients than controls were TRBV5-6, TRBV5-1 and TRBV20-1.

The chain links TRBV6-6 to TRBJ1-2, with D possibly matching TRBD1 (5 bases). Sample: blood. This TCR came from a girl between 2 and 17 years old with multiple sclerosis. The CDR3 coding sequence is TGTGCCAGCAGTTACACTACCGGCGGGACGAACTATGGCTACACCTTC. It yields the protein CASSYTTGGTNYGYTF.